The clone carrying this T cell receptor beta chain has a single count. Because it lacks the conserved phenylalanine or tryptophan at the end, this CDR3 is likely a read error. An absence of ophthalmopathy progression within 18 months meant stable Graves' hyperthyroidism. The record originates from a study of T cells in Graves' hyperthyroidism and ophthalmopathy. The germline V gene encodes CDR1 MGHRA and CDR2 YSYEKL. The length of the CDR3 is 13 residues. Using RNA transcripts as the source, TCR beta CDR3 regions were amplified. TCR CDR3 regions were first amplified by RT-PCR with HTBI primers. From the multiplex PCR reads, TCRdb called clonotypes with MiXCR, one entry per CDR3 protein. The sample carries approximately 46,000 distinct CDR3 sequences, about 52% recorded once.

The rearrangement joins TRBV4-1 to TRBJ1-2, with a tentative D call TRBD1 (5 bases). The sequenced sample consisted of peripheral blood or thyroid tissue (not recorded which). This clonotype was sampled from a woman aged 50 to 60 with Graves' hyperthyroidism. In nucleotides, the CDR3 is TGCGCCGGCAGCCAAATGGGGCTATATGGCTACACCTTA. It codes for CAGSQMGLYGYTL.